Presented here are 11 T cell receptor beta chains from one specimen sequenced in a study of technical replicates of blood from several donors. TCRdb keeps only in-frame clones here, not all; method: immunoSEQ multiplex PCR. The sample holds over 85,000 clones; around 94% are singletons and the top ten take about 0.27%. The sequencing input was T cells isolated from PBMCs. The receptors here all came from a human donor in good health.

V and J are TRBV5-6 and TRBJ2-7; TRBD2 aligns across 8 bases. CDR1 is SGHDT and CDR2 is YYEEEE in the germline V gene. Trimming removed 4 bases from V and 3 bases from J; junction bases left unmatched: 9. CDR3 length: 15 residues. CDR3 DNA sequence: TGTGCCAGCAGCCGGAGGGAGGGACTAGGCTACGAGCAGTACTTC. It codes for CASSRREGLGYEQYF.

This rearrangement joins TRBV19 to TRBJ2-1, with 11 bases aligning to TRBD2. The J segment lost 3 bases and the V segment lost 7 bases, leaving 8 bases of the junction unmatched. This CDR3 contains 16 residues. Germline-derived CDR1 and CDR2 are LNHDA and SQIVND (reference sequence). This CDR3 is CASIDIGTSGYNEQFF. The CDR3 nucleotides are TGTGCCAGTATTGACATAGGGACTAGCGGCTACAATGAGCAGTTCTTC.

The chain joins TRBV19 to TRBJ1-1, with 7 bases aligning to TRBD1. The V gene end was trimmed by 8 bases and the J gene end by 0 bases; junction bases not matched to a gene: 12. CDR3 size: 16 residues. CDR1 is LNHDA and CDR2 is SQIVND in the germline V gene (reference sequence). DNA of the CDR3: TGTGCCAGTTCGCCCTGGGACAGCGTCATGAACACTGAAGCTTTCTTT. Translated, it gives CASSPWDSVMNTEAFF.

The chain links TRBV27 to TRBJ1-4; D unclear. Germline lookup yields CDR1 MNHEY and CDR2 SMNVEV (reference sequence). The CDR3 totals 16 residues. Trimming shortened V by 2 bases and J by 5 bases, and 15 bases separated the two germline ends. CDR3 residues: CASSLISDTGNEKLFF. The CDR3 coding sequence is TGTGCCAGCAGTTTAATCTCAGATACGGGGAATGAAAAACTGTTTTTT.

This chain uses TRBV28 with TRBJ2-3, with D tentatively TRBD2 (5 bases). The length of the CDR3 is 15 residues. V was shortened by 2 bases and J by 3 bases, with 12 bases between the two germline ends. The germline gives CDR1 MDHEN, CDR2 SYDVKM. CDR3 region: CASSLESGGTDTQYF. The CDR3 nucleotides read TGTGCCAGCAGTTTAGAGAGCGGCGGGACAGATACGCAGTATTTT.

V usage is TRBV19 and J usage is TRBJ2-3; 7 bases align to TRBD2. V was clipped by 3 bases and J by 4 bases; unmatched bases: 7. The CDR3 is 15 amino acids. Germline CDR1 LNHDA, CDR2 SQIVND (reference sequence). The CDR3 DNA reads TGTGCCAGTAGTATTCTGGCGGGAGTCCCAGATACGCAGTATTTT. Its protein product is CASSILAGVPDTQYF.

This chain joins TRBV28 and TRBJ2-7; the match to TRBD1 covers 7 bases. Germline V gives CDR1 MDHEN, CDR2 SYDVKM. The CDR3 consists of 13 residues. With V trimmed by 10 bases and J by 3 bases, 9 bases remained unmatched. CDR3 DNA: TGTGCCACAACCGGGACAGACGTCTACGAGCAGTACTTC. Amino acid sequence: CATTGTDVYEQYF. Full variable domain (rest looked up from reference TRBV28 and TRBJ2-7): DVKVTQSSRYLVKRTGEKVFLECVQDMDHENMFWYRQDPGLGLRLIYFSYDVKMKEKGDIPEGYSVSREKKERFSLILESASTNQTSMYLCATTGTDVYEQYFGPGTRLTVT.

This chain uses TRBV28 with TRBJ2-7, with D tentatively TRBD1 (6 bases). V lost 3 bases, J lost 3 bases, and 12 bases lay in between. This CDR3 region has 14 residues. Germline V CDR1 and CDR2: MDHEN, SYDVKM. In DNA form, the CDR3 reads TGTGCCAGCAGTTTTGGGCAGGGGAGCTACGAGCAGTACTTC. It is translated as CASSFGQGSYEQYF.

This rearrangement joins TRBV5-1 to TRBJ1-1; 7 bases line up with TRBD1. The CDR3 consists of 13 residues. The junction had 4 bases not matched to a gene; V was cut back by 4 bases and J by 4 bases. The germline V gene has CDR1 SGHRS and CDR2 YFSETQ. The CDR3 protein is CASSSTGVTEAFF. The CDR3 coding sequence is TGCGCCAGCAGCAGTACAGGGGTCACTGAAGCTTTCTTT.

The genes are TRBV19 and TRBJ2-3; possible D gene TRBD2, 6 bases. V was pared by 7 bases and J by 3 bases, with 17 bases between. Germline V gives CDR1 LNHDA, CDR2 SQIVND (reference sequence). The CDR3 consists of 15 residues. The CDR3 bases are TGTGCCAGTACCATCGGAGGAGGGAGGACAGATACGCAGTATTTT. Protein product: CASTIGGGRTDTQYF.

The chain recombines TRBV29-1 with TRBJ1-3; tentatively, D is TRBD1 (5 bases). Germline CDR1 SQVTM, CDR2 ANQGSEA. The CDR3 loop spans 16 amino acids. The V gene lost 4 bases and the J gene lost 0 bases, with 16 bases spanning the gap. DNA of the CDR3: TGCAGCGTTGTCGGCCCGGACGACAGCTCTGGAAACACCATATATTTT. Its translation: CSVVGPDDSSGNTIYF. Together with reference TRBV29-1 and TRBJ1-3, the CDR3 gives the full variable domain: SAVISQKPSRDICQRGTSLTIQCQVDSQVTMMFWYRQQPGQSLTLIATANQGSEATYESGFVIDKFPISRPNLTFSTLTVSNMSPEDSSIYLCSVVGPDDSSGNTIYFGEGSWLTVV.